The present T cell receptor (beta chain) was sequenced within a study of T cells in Graves' hyperthyroidism and ophthalmopathy. This clonotype was seen repeatedly, ten times or more. The antigen is undetermined. RNA transcripts provided the source from which TCR beta CDR3 regions were amplified. The TCR CDR3 was amplified in a first-round RT-PCR using the HTBI primer set. From the multiplex PCR reads, TCRdb called clonotypes with MiXCR, one entry per CDR3 protein. This table has hundreds of thousands of distinct CDR3 sequences, 30% to 40% appearing once. General study points: Model-based prediction identified ophthalmopathy a median 6.5 months prior to its onset. Ophthalmopathy stood apart from stable hyperthyroidism in a 13 V-J model.

The CDR3 extends over 18 amino acids. Looked up from germline, CDR1 is MGHDK and CDR2 is SYGVNS. V was pared by 2 bases and J by 1 base, with 6 bases of the junction left unmatched. An approximately 10 ml volume of fresh peripheral blood provided the PBMCs. The origin of this receptor is a woman aged 35 to 49 with Graves' hyperthyroidism. The chain recombines TRBV25-1 with TRBJ2-6; TRBD1 agrees at 9 bases. The specimen sequenced was blood. The CDR3 DNA sequence: TGTGCCAGCAGTGAACCCCCGGGACAGGGATCTGGGGCCAACGTCCTGACTTTC. It yields the protein CASSEPPGQGSGANVLTF.